The clone carrying this T cell receptor (beta chain) was seen repeatedly, ten times or more. Its antigen is not known. The data derive from a study of CD8 T cells in ankylosing spondylitis. The study, taken as a whole, reports: Characteristic, it appeared, of ankylosing spondylitis blood was a TCR beta motif of about eight highly homologous variants. In synovial fluid and blood from reactive arthritis, some motif variants were previously reported.

This CDR3 contains 15 residues. Trimming took off 0 bases at V and 6 bases at J, with 13 bases between the two ends. CDR1 and CDR2 from the germline V gene are SGHRS and YFSETQ. Making use of molecular barcodes, quantitative 5'-RACE generated TCR beta libraries. TCRdb re-called the 5' RACE reads through MiXCR, storing one row per CDR3 protein. Of roughly 490,000 distinct CDR3 sequences listed, approximately 5.3% were seen once; the top ten hold under 4.5%. The sample was blood, either unsorted or a sorted T cell fraction (not recorded which). This sequence joins TRBV5-1 and TRBJ2-1; possible D gene TRBD2, 6 bases. The sequence was obtained from a male donor with ankylosing spondylitis. The CDR3: CASSLGGGVFNEQFF. Here the CDR3 DNA reads TGCGCCAGCAGCTTGGGAGGCGGGGTTTTCAATGAGCAGTTCTTC.